Below are 30 T cell receptor beta chains sequenced from a single sample in a study of CD4 and CD8 cells across lung adenocarcinoma regions. One entry per CDR3 protein, called by TCRdb with MiXCR from the PCR reads. Among some 11,000 distinct CDR3 sequences listed, roughly 48% were seen once. The sample taken for sequencing was CD8+ T cells from the margin of a lung tumor. These receptor sequences come from a female donor with lung adenocarcinoma. The CD4 and CD8 labels of this study may be unreliable.

The chain has TRBV11-2 and TRBJ2-3, with 7 bases matching TRBD1. The V gene's germline CDR1 is SGHAT and CDR2 FQNNGV. V shed 5 bases and J 4 bases; nucleotides not matched to a gene: 9. The CDR3 consists of 15 residues. The CDR3 DNA is TGTGCCAGCAGCGGTACTCCCCAGGGGGCAGATACGCAGTATTTT. This translates into CASSGTPQGADTQYF. Complete variable domain (other parts from reference TRBV11-2 and TRBJ2-3): EAGVAQSPRYKIIEKRQSVAFWCNPISGHATLYWYQQILGQGPKLLIQFQNNGVVDDSQLPKDRFSAERLKGVDSTLKIQPAKLEDSAVYLCASSGTPQGADTQYFGPGTRLTVL.

The sample holds many counts of this clonotype. The chain uses TRBV7-7 and TRBJ1-2; D is uncertain. Germline CDR1 is SSHAT and CDR2 is FNYEAQ (reference sequence). The V and J ends lost 1 base and 4 bases respectively, with 13 bases between them. This CDR3 has 15 residues. CDR3 DNA sequence: TGTGCCAGCAGCTTAGTCCTACGGTCGAGCTATGGCTACACCTTC. It yields the protein CASSLVLRSSYGYTF. The full variable domain, rest sourced from reference TRBV7-7 and TRBJ1-2, is GAGVSQSPRYKVTKRGQDVTLRCDPISSHATLYWYQQALGQGPEFLTYFNYEAQPDKSGLPSDRFSAERPEGSISTLTIQRTEQRDSAMYRCASSLVLRSSYGYTFGSGTRLTVV.

Comment on this clonotype: One end of the junction does not line up with germline, which may come from a read error. The chain carries TRBV6-1 and TRBJ2-5; 9 bases line up with TRBD1. CDR1 MNHNS and CDR2 SASEGT come from the germline V gene. This CDR3 region has 12 residues. Written as DNA, the CDR3 is TGTGCCAGCAGACAGGGGGCAGAGACCCAGTATTTC. It encodes CASRQGAETQYF.

This clonotype is deemed medium-sized. The rearrangement joins TRBV6-5 to TRBJ2-1; 8 bases agree with TRBD2. Judging by the DNA end, TRBJ2-7 fits better; the J call may be wrong. The CDR3 totals 15 residues. Germline V gives CDR1 MNHEY, CDR2 SVGAGI. CDR3 DNA: TGTGCCAGCAGTTACTCGAACGGGGGGGCCGCCGAGCAGTACTTC. Residues: CASSYSNGGAAEQYF.

This clonotype was seen ten or more times. The gene calls are TRBV27 and TRBJ1-5; the D is unclear. With 6 bases removed from V and 3 bases from J, the gap between germline ends came to 9 bases. The CDR3 consists of 13 residues. Germline V lookup: CDR1 MNHEY, CDR2 SMNVEV (reference sequence). In DNA form, the CDR3 reads TGTGCCAGCAGCTCGGGGTACAATCAGCCCCAGCATTTT. It is translated as CASSSGYNQPQHF.

This chain joins TRBV6-1 and TRBJ1-5, with no clear D. The CDR3 spans 14 residues. Germline CDR1 is MNHNS and CDR2 is SASEGT. Deletions cut 6 bases from V and 16 bases from J, with 25 bases between. CDR3 DNA sequence: TGTGCCAGCAGAGGACTGAATAGCAATCAGCCCCTCCATTTT. Amino acids: CASRGLNSNQPLHF.

This clonotype came up many times. The gene calls are TRBV11-2 and TRBJ2-3; D might be TRBD1 or TRBD2, each matching 6 bases. Per germline, CDR1 SGHAT and CDR2 FQNNGV. V dropped 7 bases and J dropped 1 base, with 15 bases sitting between them. The CDR3 totals 15 residues. The CDR3, as DNA: TGTGCCAGCAAGGGGGGCAGCGGCCGCACAGATACGCAGTATTTT. Protein sequence: CASKGGSGRTDTQYF.

Comments on this clonotype: The junction departs from the called germline gene at one end, perhaps through a read error. This sequence joins TRBV27 and TRBJ2-1; TRBD1 matches at 7 bases. CDR3 length equals 16 residues. Germline lookup yields CDR1 MNHEY and CDR2 SMNVEV (reference sequence). CDR3: CASSYYRGLCNNAQFF. The CDR3 region has the DNA TGTGCCAGCAGTTACTACAGGGGCCTCTGCAACAATGCGCAGTTTTTC.

CDR3 DNA sequence: TGTGCCAGCAGTGGAACAGGGGTTGGGGAGGCGCAGTACTTC. It codes for CASSGTGVGEAQYF. V is TRBV6-1 and J is TRBJ2-5; D possibly corresponds to TRBD1 (7 bases). The germline gives CDR1 MNHNS, CDR2 SASEGT. The CDR3 covers 14 residues. V lost 4 bases, J lost 11 bases, and 20 bases lay in between.

A word on this clonotype: This could be a read error, since a much larger clone is one nucleotide away. J is TRBJ2-5 and V is TRBV6-4; tentatively, D is TRBD1 (5 bases). The J call is in doubt because the DNA end fits TRBJ2-3 better. The CDR3 contains 14 residues. Per the germline V gene, CDR1 is MRHNA and CDR2 is SNTAGT. CDR3 in DNA: TGTGCCAGCAGGAGACAGAAACTCACAGTTACGCAGTATTTT. Protein sequence: CASRRQKLTVTQYF.

The rearrangement joins TRBV6-5 to TRBJ2-4, with D possibly matching TRBD2 (6 bases). The CDR3 has 17 amino acids. Trimming took 2 bases from V and 1 from J, leaving 15 bases between them. The germline V gene has CDR1 MNHEY and CDR2 SVGAGI. This chain's CDR3 is CASSYGAGLCAKNIQYF. The CDR3 DNA follows: TGTGCCAGCAGTTACGGGGCGGGGCTGTGCGCCAAAAACATTCAGTACTTC.

With respect to this clonotype: A read error may account for a junction end that differs from germline. This rearrangement joins TRBV6-5 to TRBJ2-3, with D tentatively TRBD1 (5 bases). The CDR3 loop spans 16 amino acids. Looked up from germline, CDR1 is MNHEY and CDR2 is SVGAGI. DNA of the CDR3: TGTGCCAGCAGTTATAAGGGGCTGTGGGCCACAGACACGCAGTATTTC. It yields the protein CASSYKGLWATDTQYF.

This clonotype has just a few counts. The gene calls are TRBV6-1 and TRBJ2-5; D is perhaps TRBD1 or TRBD2 (7 bases each). The DNA end lines up better with TRBJ2-7; the J call may be wrong. Germline V gene lookup returns CDR1 MNHNS and CDR2 SASEGT. The CDR3 covers 13 residues. The CDR3 DNA reads TGTGCCAGCAGTGAACAGGGGGGGGGCGAGCAGTACTTC. It translates to CASSEQGGGEQYF.

The chain has TRBV27 and TRBJ1-2; D may be TRBD1 (5 bases). CDR3 length: 14 amino acids. The V gene lost 6 bases and the J gene lost 4 bases, with 15 bases spanning the gap. The germline gives CDR1 MNHEY, CDR2 SMNVEV (reference sequence). The CDR3 region has the DNA TGTGCCAGCAGGGTACAGGTACGGAGCTATGGCTACACCTTC. Encoded protein: CASRVQVRSYGYTF.

The chain is built from TRBV12-3 or TRBV12-4 and TRBJ2-1, with TRBD2 identical over 9 bases. V trimming: 11 bases; J trimming: 5 bases; junction bases outside the gene matches: 10. The CDR3 runs to 14 residues. The CDR3 nucleotides read TGTGCCTCGGATGCGGGGGGGTGGCACAATGAGCAGTTCTTC. This encodes CASDAGGWHNEQFF.

As concerns this clonotype: The missing conserved phenylalanine or tryptophan at the end of this CDR3 makes a read error likely. The limits of the CDR3 on the DNA are not certain, so only TCRdb's listed CDR3 is given. V usage is TRBV1 and J usage is TRBJ2-5; no check of the table's D call, TRBD1, against the DNA was made. TRBV1 is flagged as a pseudogene. Counting both end residues, the CDR3 totals 10 amino acids. CDR3 residues: CTCFLLKTLL.

This clonotype counts as medium-sized. The gene calls are TRBV6-5 and TRBJ2-1; the D gene is possibly TRBD2 (6 bases). The V and J ends lost 6 bases and 5 bases respectively, with 11 bases between them. The CDR3 loop spans 13 amino acids. Germline V gene sequence: CDR1 MNHEY, CDR2 SVGAGI. Here the CDR3 reads CASRWGVNNEQFF. The CDR3 nucleotides are TGTGCCAGCAGGTGGGGGGTCAACAATGAGCAGTTCTTC.

In its sample, this clonotype ranks as medium-sized. The rearrangement uses TRBV6-1 and TRBJ2-3, with TRBD1 identical over 9 bases. The CDR3 extends over 15 amino acids. Trimming removed 7 bases from V and 4 bases from J; junction bases left unmatched: 9. Per the germline V gene, CDR1 is MNHNS and CDR2 is SASEGT. CDR3 sequence (DNA): TGTGCCAGCACTATGAACAGGGGGCACTCAGATACGCAGTATTTT. Encoded protein: CASTMNRGHSDTQYF.

The V and J genes are TRBV6-1 and TRBJ2-1; 9 nucleotides line up with TRBD2. Unmatched junction bases numbered 12, after V lost 8 bases and J lost 10 bases. CDR3 size: 14 residues. Germline V gene data show CDR1 as MNHNS and CDR2 as SASEGT. The CDR3 DNA sequence: TGTGCCAGCGGGACTAGCATTCGTTTATTGGAGCAGTTCTTC. Residues: CASGTSIRLLEQFF.

This clonotype appeared a few times. The chain couples TRBV7-6 to TRBJ2-1; 13 nucleotides line up with TRBD2. The CDR3 has 15 residues. The V and J ends lost 5 bases and 9 bases, in that order; junction bases with no gene match: 7. CDR1 SGHVS and CDR2 FNYEAQ come from the germline V gene. The CDR3 loop is CASSPGLAGESEQFF. The CDR3 nucleotides are TGTGCCAGCAGCCCTGGACTAGCGGGAGAAAGTGAGCAGTTCTTC.

Details on this clonotype: The junction shows a germline mismatch at one end, possibly a read error. The V and J genes are TRBV24-1 and TRBJ2-2; the D gene is possibly TRBD2 (8 bases). This CDR3 has 16 residues. Germline loops: CDR1 KGHDR, CDR2 SFDVKD. CDR3 in amino acids: CATSDRPGGSTGALYF. The CDR3 DNA is TGTGCCACCAGTGATCGCCCGGGGGGGAGCACAGGGGCGCTGTATTTT.

This clonotype was counted only a few times. The chain carries TRBV6-5 and TRBJ2-1; D ambiguous. Deletions cut 4 bases from V and 0 bases from J, with 7 bases between. Germline lookup yields CDR1 MNHEY and CDR2 SVGAGI. CDR3 length equals 14 residues. The CDR3 nucleotides are TGTGCCAGCAGTTGGCGACCCTCCTACAATGAGCAGTTCTTC. Its translation is CASSWRPSYNEQFF.

The V and J genes are TRBV6-5 and TRBJ2-3; either TRBD1 or TRBD2 may fit D (6 bases each). Trimming shortened V by 2 bases and J by 10 bases, and 22 bases separated the two germline ends. This CDR3 contains 16 residues. Germline V CDR1 and CDR2: MNHEY, SVGAGI. Here the CDR3 DNA reads TGTGCCAGCAGTTACGTTGGGACTGAAGGGTCAGGGGCGCAGTATTTT. It encodes CASSYVGTEGSGAQYF.

The chain combines TRBV20-1 with TRBJ2-5; D is unclear. CDR3 size: 11 residues. Germline-derived CDR1 and CDR2 are DFQATT and SNEGSKA (reference sequence). With 1 base removed from V and 4 bases from J, the gap between germline ends came to 4 bases. Written as DNA, the CDR3 is TGCAGTGCTAGAGTGGGAGAGACCCAGTACTTC. This gives the protein CSARVGETQYF.

The rearrangement joins TRBV3-1 to TRBJ1-2; D unclear. Germline CDR1 LGHDT, CDR2 YNNKEL (reference sequence). Trimming pared 6 bases from V and 7 bases from J, leaving 18 bases between. This CDR3 has 14 amino acids. The CDR3 DNA follows: TGTGCCAGCAGGAGCAATCCTGTCGCGGCTGGCTACACCTTC. It translates to CASRSNPVAAGYTF.

This chain connects TRBV6-1 to TRBJ2-3; 8 bases match TRBD1. The V gene end was trimmed by 9 bases and the J gene end by 5 bases; junction bases not matched to a gene: 13. The CDR3 runs 15 residues. CDR1 and CDR2 from the germline V gene are MNHNS and SASEGT. The CDR3 reads CARGEGAGGLDTQYF. The DNA for the CDR3 is TGTGCCAGGGGTGAAGGGGCAGGGGGCCTAGATACGCAGTATTTT.

With regard to this clonotype: One junction end disagrees with the germline gene, perhaps due to a read error. This sequence joins TRBV10-2 and TRBJ2-3, with D possibly matching TRBD1 (6 bases). CDR1 WSHSY and CDR2 SAAADI come from the germline V gene. The CDR3 has 14 amino acids. This CDR3 reads CASIGGMSTDTQYF. The CDR3 region has the DNA TGTGCCTCCATAGGGGGAATGAGCACAGATACCCAGTATTTT.

Within the sample, this clonotype is medium-sized. V is TRBV6-1 and J is TRBJ2-5; 12 bases agree with TRBD2. The CDR3 has 17 residues. Germline-derived CDR1 and CDR2 are MNHNS and SASEGT. Trimming at V came to 3 bases and at J to 2 bases, leaving 7 bases not matched to a gene. CDR3 nucleotide sequence: TGTGCCAGCAGTGAGCAACTAGCGGGGGGTGGGCAAGAGACCCAGTACTTC. This sequence encodes CASSEQLAGGGQETQYF.

The CDR3 DNA reads TGTGCCAGCAGCACCCAGAACACCGGGGCGCAGTTTTTT. Residues: CASSTQNTGAQFF. The chain links TRBV11-3 to TRBJ2-2, with D perhaps TRBD1 or TRBD2 (5 bases each). The CDR3 runs to 13 residues. CDR1 is SGHNT, CDR2 YENEEA, per germline. V was clipped by 5 bases and J by 16 bases, with 20 bases between them.

Worth noting for this clonotype: A read error may produce the germline difference seen at one junction end. The CDR3 reads CAGRGRGDQDTQYF. In DNA, the CDR3 is TGTGCGGGCCGAGGGAGAGGGGACCAAGATACCCAGTATTTT. The V gene is TRBV10-3, the J gene TRBJ2-3; D may correspond to TRBD1 or TRBD2 (5 bases each). This CDR3 region has 14 residues. CDR1 ENHRY and CDR2 SYGVKD come from the germline V gene.